This TCR beta chain was sequenced in a study of T cell repertoires in cytomegalovirus infection (dated by TCRdb to between 2018 and 2020). Concerning the study at large: Donor HLA type was relevant to the analysis, as public TCR beta signatures indicated carriage of CMV infection together with the matching HLA type.

These reads were obtained on an Illumina HiSeq 1500. Through fastp at Q25 and MiXCR, TCRdb rebuilt clones from the public reads, retaining in-frame beta chains. Here each entry gathers all rows of one CDR3 protein and keeps the most common genes and DNA. The sample yields 250,000 or so distinct CDR3 sequences; 10% to 15% were counted once. Jointly, the top ten make up 1.5% to 2% of the sample. At least ten counts were recorded for this clonotype. There is no known antigen for this receptor. Per-base qualities were not stored, and no clone one base away is much larger. General findings and caveats noted by the study authors: Cumulative frequency of public TCR beta family members discriminated carriers of CMV infection plus the relevant HLA type in this cohort and an independent roughly 330-donor cohort. In the ex vivo response, HLA-C-restricted CMV-specific TCR beta clonotypes were dominant, and in two of eight donors the single most frequent clonotype came from this HLA-C-restricted group.

V was cut back by 5 bases and J by 0 bases, leaving a gap of 14 bases between them. The germline V gene encodes CDR1 SGHTA and CDR2 FQGNSA. From its cysteine to its phenylalanine, the CDR3 spans 16 amino acids. Only the CDR3 DNA stays, 48 bases, in frame from base 1. Sequencing was performed on PBMCs. Rearrangement joined TRBV7-2 to TRBJ1-5; TRBD1 is a weak D gene call, 6 bases matching. This TCR was sampled from a human donor in good health (CMV status not recorded). Some clones in this sample may be carry-over from other donors' samples. At the DNA level, the sequence is TGTGCCAGCAGCCAGGGGATTGGTTATAGCAATCAGCCCCAGCATTTT. The translation is CASSQGIGYSNQPQHF.